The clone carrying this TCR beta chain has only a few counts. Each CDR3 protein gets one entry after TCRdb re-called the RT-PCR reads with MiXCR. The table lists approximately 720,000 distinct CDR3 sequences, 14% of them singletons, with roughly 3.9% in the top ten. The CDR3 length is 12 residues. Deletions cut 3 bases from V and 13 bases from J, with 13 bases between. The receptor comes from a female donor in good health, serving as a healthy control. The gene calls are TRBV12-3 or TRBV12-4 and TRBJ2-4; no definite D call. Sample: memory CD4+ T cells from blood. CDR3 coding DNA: TGTGCCAGCAGTTTGGGTGGCCTGAACCAGTACTTC. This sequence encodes CASSLGGLNQYF.